This TCR beta chain was sequenced during a study of T cell changes during pregnancy in multiple sclerosis. Sequencing used immunoSEQ multiplex PCR; TCRdb keeps in-frame clones, though not all of them. Here the sample spans around 71,000 clones, more than 90% being singletons. CDR1 is GTSNPN and CDR2 is SVGIG in the germline V gene (reference sequence). V trimming: 5 bases; J trimming: 3 bases; junction bases outside the gene matches: 15. The CDR3 covers 17 residues. Sequencing used peripheral blood, obtained in the third trimester of pregnancy. The rearrangement uses TRBV30 and TRBJ2-5; TRBD2 aligns across 10 bases. The origin of this receptor is a female donor with multiple sclerosis, enrolled in a pregnancy study. The CDR3 bases are TGTGCCTGGGGCGGATCGTTTAAGAGCGGGAGGGAAGAGACCCAGTACTTC. It encodes CAWGGSFKSGREETQYF.